This T cell receptor (beta chain) was documented in a study of low-dose radiotherapy and immunotherapy resistance in tumors. Study overall: Each fraction given to Cohort 2 every two weeks delivered 1 Gy, and the total reached 13 Gy over 26 weeks. From cycle 1 day 1, patients took oral aspirin 300 mg every day for four cycles.

CDR3 length: 14 amino acids. Germline CDR1 KGHSH, CDR2 LQKENI. V shed 3 bases and J shed 5 bases, with 14 bases lying between them. Priming of first-strand cDNA relied on TRAV- and TRBV-specific primers (covering alpha and beta chains). The authors ran 20 PCR cycles to amplify TCRs with a constant-region primer and V-primer adapter. TCRdb itself ran the reads through MiXCR, one entry per CDR3 protein. The sample consists of 45,000 or so distinct CDR3 sequences, around a quarter of them appearing once. Many counts were recorded for this clonotype. The time point was: after trial treatment. Treatment given: LDRT plus nivolumab, ipilimumab, low-dose cyclophosphamide and aspirin (RACIN trial). Low-dose radiotherapy, low-dose cyclophosphamide, aspirin, ipilimumab and nivolumab were all given to the donors. Those who qualified had advanced solid tumors (lacking tumor-infiltrating lymphocytes).

This specimen was PBMCs, taken after low-dose radiotherapy plus immunotherapy. The TCR originated in a male donor with prostate cancer. The chain carries TRBV18 and TRBJ2-7, with TRBD1 as a possible D gene (6 bases). The CDR3, as DNA: TGTGCCAGCTCACCCCTTGGACAGTTTGACGAGCAGTACTTC. It codes for CASSPLGQFDEQYF.